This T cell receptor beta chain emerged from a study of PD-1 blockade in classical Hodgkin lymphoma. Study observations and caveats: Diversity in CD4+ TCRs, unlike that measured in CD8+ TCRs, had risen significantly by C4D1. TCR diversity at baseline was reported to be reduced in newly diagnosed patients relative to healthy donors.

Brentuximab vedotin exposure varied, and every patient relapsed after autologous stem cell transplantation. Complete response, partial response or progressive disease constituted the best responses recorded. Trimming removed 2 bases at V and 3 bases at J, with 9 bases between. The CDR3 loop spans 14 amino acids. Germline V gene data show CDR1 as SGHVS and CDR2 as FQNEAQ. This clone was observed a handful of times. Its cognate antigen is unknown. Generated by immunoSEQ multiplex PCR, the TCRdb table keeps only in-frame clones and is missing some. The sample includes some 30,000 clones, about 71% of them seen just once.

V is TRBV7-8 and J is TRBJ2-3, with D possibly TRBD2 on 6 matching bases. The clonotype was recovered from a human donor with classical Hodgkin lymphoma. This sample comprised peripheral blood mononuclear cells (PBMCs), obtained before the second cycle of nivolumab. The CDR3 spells CASSLWAGTDTQYF. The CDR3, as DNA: TGTGCCAGCAGCTTATGGGCGGGGACAGATACGCAGTATTTT.